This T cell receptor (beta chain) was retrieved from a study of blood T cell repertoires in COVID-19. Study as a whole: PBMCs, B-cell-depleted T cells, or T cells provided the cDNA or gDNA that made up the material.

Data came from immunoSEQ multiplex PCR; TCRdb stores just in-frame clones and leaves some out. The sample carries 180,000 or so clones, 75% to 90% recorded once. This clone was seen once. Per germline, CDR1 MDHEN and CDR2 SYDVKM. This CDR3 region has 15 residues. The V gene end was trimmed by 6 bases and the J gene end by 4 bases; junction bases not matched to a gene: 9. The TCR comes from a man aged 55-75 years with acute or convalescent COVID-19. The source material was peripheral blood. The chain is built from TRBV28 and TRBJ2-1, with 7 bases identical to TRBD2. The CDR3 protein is CASSLREMRYNEQFF. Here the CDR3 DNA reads TGTGCCAGCAGCCTGCGGGAGATGCGGTACAATGAGCAGTTCTTC.